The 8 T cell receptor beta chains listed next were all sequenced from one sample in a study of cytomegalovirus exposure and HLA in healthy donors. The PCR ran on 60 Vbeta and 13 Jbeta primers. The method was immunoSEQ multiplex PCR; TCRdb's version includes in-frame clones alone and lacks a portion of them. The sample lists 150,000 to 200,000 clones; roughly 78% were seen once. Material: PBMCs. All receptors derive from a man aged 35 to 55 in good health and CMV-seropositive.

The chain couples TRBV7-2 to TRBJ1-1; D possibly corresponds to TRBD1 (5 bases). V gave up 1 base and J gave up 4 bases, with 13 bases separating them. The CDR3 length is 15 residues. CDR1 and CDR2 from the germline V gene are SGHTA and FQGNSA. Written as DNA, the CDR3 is TGTGCCAGCAGCTTAGGCGGGGGTTTCCCCACTGAAGCTTTCTTT. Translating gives CASSLGGGFPTEAFF.

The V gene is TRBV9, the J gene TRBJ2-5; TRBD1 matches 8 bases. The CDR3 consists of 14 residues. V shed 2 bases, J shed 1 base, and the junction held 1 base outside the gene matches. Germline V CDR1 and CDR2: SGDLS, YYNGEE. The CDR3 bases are TGTGCCAGCAGCGTTGGACAGGGCCAAGAGACCCAGTACTTC. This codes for CASSVGQGQETQYF.

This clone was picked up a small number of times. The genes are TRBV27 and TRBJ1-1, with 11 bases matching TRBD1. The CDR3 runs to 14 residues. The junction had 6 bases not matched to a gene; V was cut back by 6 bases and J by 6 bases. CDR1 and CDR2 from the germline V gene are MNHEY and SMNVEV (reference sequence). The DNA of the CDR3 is TGTGCCAGCAGAATAGGACAGGGGGCCTCTGAAGCTTTCTTT. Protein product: CASRIGQGASEAFF.

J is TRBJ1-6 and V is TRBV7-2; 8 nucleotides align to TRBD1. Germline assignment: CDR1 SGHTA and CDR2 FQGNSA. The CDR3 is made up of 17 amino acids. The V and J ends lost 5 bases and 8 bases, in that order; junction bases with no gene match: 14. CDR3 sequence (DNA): TGTGCCAGCAGCGTCTATACTTGGACAGGGATTTATTCACCCCTCCACTTT. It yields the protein CASSVYTWTGIYSPLHF.

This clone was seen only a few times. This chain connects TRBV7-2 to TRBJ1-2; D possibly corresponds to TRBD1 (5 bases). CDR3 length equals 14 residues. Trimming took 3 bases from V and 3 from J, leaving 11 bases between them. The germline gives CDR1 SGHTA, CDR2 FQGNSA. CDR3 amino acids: CASSFGRDDYGYTF. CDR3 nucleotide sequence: TGTGCCAGCAGCTTTGGCAGGGATGACTATGGCTACACCTTC.

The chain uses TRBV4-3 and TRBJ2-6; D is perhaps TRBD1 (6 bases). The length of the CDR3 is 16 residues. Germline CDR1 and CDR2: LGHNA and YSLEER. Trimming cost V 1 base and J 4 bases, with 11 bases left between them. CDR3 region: CASSQGTGLGANVLTF. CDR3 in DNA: TGCGCCAGCAGCCAAGGCACAGGGTTAGGGGCCAACGTCCTGACTTTC.

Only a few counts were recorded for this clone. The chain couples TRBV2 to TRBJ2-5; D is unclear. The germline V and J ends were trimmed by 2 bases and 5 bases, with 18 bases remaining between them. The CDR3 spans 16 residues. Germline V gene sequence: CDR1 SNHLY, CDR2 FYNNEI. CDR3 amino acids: CASSENLGLGSETQYF. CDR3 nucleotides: TGTGCCAGCAGTGAAAATCTGGGCCTCGGTTCGGAGACCCAGTACTTC.

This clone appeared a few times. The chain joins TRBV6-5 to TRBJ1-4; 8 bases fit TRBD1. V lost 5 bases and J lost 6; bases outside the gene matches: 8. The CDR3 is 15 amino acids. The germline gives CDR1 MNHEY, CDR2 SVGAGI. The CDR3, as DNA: TGTGCCAGCAGTAAGCGCAGGGGGCTGGATGAAAAACTGTTTTTT. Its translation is CASSKRRGLDEKLFF.